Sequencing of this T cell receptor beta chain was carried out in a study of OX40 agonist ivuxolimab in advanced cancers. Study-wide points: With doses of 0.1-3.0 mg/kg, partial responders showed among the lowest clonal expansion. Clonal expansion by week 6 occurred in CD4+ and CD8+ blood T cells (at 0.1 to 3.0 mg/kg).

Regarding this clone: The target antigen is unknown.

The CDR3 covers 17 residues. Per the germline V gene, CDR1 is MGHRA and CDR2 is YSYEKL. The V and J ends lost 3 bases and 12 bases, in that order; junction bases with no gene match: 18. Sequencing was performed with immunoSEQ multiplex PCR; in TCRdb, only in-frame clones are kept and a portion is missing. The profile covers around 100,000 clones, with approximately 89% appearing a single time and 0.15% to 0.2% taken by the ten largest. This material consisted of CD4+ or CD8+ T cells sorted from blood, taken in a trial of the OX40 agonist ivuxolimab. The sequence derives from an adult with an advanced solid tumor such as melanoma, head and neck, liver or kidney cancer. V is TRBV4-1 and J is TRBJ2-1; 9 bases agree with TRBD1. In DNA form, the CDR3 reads TGCGCCAGCAGCCAGTCCGGGACAGGGCAGCTAATGAGAGTGCAGTTCTTC. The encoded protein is CASSQSGTGQLMRVQFF.